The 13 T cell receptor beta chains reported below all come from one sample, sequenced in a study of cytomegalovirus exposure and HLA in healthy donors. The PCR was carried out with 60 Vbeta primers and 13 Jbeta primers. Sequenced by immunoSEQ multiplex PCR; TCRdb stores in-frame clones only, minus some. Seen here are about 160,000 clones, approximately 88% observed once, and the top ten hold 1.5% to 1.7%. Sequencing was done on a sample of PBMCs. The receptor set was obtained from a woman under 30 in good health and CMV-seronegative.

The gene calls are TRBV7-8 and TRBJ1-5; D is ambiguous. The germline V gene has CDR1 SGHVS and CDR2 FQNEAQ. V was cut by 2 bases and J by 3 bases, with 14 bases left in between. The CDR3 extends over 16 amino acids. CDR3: CASSLFSQRLNQPQHF. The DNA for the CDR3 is TGTGCCAGCAGCTTATTTTCTCAGCGACTCAATCAGCCCCAGCATTTT.

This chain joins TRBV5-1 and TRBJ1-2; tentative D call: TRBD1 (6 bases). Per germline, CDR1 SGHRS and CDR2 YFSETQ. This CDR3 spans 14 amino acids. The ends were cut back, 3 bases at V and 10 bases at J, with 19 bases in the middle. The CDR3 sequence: CASSYGQRGAVYTF. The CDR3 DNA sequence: TGCGCCAGCAGCTATGGACAGAGGGGTGCTGTCTACACCTTC.

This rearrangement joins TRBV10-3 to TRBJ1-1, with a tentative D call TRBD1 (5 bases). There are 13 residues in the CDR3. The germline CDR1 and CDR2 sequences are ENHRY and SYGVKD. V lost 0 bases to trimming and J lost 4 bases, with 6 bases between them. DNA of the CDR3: TGTGCCATCAGTGAGTCCACAGGCACTGAAGCTTTCTTT. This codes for CAISESTGTEAFF.

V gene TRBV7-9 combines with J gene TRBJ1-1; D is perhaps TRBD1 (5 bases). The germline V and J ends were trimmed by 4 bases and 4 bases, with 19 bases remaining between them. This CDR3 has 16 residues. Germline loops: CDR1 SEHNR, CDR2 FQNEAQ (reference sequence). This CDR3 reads CASSSPAGEKGTEAFF. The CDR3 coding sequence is TGTGCCAGCAGCTCCCCTGCGGGGGAAAAAGGCACTGAAGCTTTCTTT.

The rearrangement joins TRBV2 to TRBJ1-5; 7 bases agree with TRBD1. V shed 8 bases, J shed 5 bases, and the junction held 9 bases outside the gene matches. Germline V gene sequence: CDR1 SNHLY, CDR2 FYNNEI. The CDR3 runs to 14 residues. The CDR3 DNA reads TGTGCCAGCGGCGACAGGGTCCCCCATCAGCCCCAGCATTTT. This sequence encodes CASGDRVPHQPQHF.

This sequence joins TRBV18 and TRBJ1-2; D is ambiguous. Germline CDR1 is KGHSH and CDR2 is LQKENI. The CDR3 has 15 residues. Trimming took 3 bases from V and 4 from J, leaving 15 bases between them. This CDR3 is CASSPTPDQAYGYTF. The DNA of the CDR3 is TGTGCCAGCTCACCCACACCAGACCAGGCCTATGGCTACACCTTC.

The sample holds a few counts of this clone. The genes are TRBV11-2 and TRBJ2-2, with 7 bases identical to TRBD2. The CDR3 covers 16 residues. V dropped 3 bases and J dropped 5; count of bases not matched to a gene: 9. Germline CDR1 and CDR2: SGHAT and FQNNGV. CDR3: CASSFLGGYSTGELFF. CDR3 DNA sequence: TGTGCCAGCAGCTTCCTGGGGGGGTATTCTACCGGGGAGCTGTTTTTT.

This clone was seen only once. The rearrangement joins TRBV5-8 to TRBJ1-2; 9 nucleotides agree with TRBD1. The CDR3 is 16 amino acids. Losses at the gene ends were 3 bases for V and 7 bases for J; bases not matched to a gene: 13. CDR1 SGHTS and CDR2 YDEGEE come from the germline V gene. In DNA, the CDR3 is TGTGCCAGCAGCTCCTACCGGGACAGGGTTTTAGGTGGCTACACCTTC. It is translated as CASSSYRDRVLGGYTF.

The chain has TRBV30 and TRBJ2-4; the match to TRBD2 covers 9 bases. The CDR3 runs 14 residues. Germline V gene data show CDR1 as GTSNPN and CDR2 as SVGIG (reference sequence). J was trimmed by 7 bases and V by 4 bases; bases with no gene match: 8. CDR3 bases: TGTGCCTGGATCCCTAGCGGGGTAGGGAACATTCAGTACTTC. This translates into CAWIPSGVGNIQYF. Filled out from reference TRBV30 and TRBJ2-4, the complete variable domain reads SQTIHQWPATLVQPVGSPLSLECTVEGTSNPNLYWYRQAAGRGLQLLFYSVGIGQISSEVPQNLSASRPQDRQFILSSKKLLLSDSGFYLCAWIPSGVGNIQYFGAGTRLSVL.

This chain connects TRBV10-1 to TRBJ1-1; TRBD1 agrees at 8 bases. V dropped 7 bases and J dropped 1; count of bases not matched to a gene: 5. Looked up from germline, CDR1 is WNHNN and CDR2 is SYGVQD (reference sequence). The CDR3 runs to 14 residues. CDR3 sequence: CASNTGGSNTEAFF. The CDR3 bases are TGCGCCAGCAATACAGGGGGATCGAACACTGAAGCTTTCTTT.

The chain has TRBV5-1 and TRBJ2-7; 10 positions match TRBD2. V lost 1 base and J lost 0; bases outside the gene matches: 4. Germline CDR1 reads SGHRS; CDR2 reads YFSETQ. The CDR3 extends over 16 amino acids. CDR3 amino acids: CASSLTSGVPSYEQYF. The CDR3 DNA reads TGCGCCAGCAGCTTGACTAGCGGGGTTCCCTCCTACGAGCAGTACTTC.

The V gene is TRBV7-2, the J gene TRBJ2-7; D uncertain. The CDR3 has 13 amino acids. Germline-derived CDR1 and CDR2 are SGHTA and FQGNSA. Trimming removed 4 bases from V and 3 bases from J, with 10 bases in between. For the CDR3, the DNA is TGTGCCAGCAGCTCCCGTCCAGACTACGAGCAGTACTTC. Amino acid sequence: CASSSRPDYEQYF.

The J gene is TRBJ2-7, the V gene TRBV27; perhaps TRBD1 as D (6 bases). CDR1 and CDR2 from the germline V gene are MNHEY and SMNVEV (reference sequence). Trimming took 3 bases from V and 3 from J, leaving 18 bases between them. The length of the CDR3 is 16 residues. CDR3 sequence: CASSFSPTGTYYEQYF. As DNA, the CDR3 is TGTGCCAGCAGTTTTAGTCCGACAGGAACCTACTACGAGCAGTACTTC.